This T cell receptor beta chain was profiled in a study of blood T cell repertoires in COVID-19. On the study more broadly: Spain, Italy and the United States supplied samples that represented acute and convalescent COVID-19. From T cells, B-cell-depleted T cells, or PBMCs came the material, which was cDNA or gDNA.

The CDR3 length is 15 residues. Germline V gene lookup returns CDR1 LNHDA and CDR2 SQIVND (reference sequence). Trimming pared 3 bases from V and 11 bases from J, leaving 20 bases between. In the original workflow: It was from reference gene primer amplification that nucleated cell counts were estimated. Only in-frame clones appear in the TCRdb table, and some are missing; sequencing was by immunoSEQ multiplex PCR. The V and J calls and clone size come from that table; D and trimming were worked out from the DNA. The data contain about 260,000 clones, roughly 88% of them seen just once; the ten biggest clones take up about 0.7%. This clone was seen once.

The sequenced material came from peripheral blood. This receptor was obtained from a human donor in a cohort sampled during active COVID-19. The chain recombines TRBV19 with TRBJ1-5; D may be TRBD1 (5 bases). CDR3 sequence reads: CASSINSLAWGAQHF. CDR3 bases: TGTGCCAGTAGTATCAACAGCCTTGCATGGGGGGCCCAGCATTTT.